This T cell receptor (beta chain) stems from a study of beta chain features in type 1 diabetes. The wider study: Patients did not differ from healthy donors in age, gender or cell yield.

Regarding the study as a whole: Researchers report that Type 1 diabetes patients had moderately but significantly shorter TCRB CDR3s across all four CD4+ subsets.

All of the sorted populations showed purity greater than 98%. V dropped 0 bases and J dropped 2 bases, with 9 bases sitting between them. The germline V gene encodes CDR1 SGHRS and CDR2 YFSETQ. CDR3 size: 15 residues. Isolated RNA was reverse transcribed in full, so expressed TCRB transcripts were sequenced. For naive, central memory and regulatory T cell samples, reads averaged around 3.6 million. Some clones are missing from TCRdb's copy, which holds only in-frame ones; the method was immunoSEQ multiplex PCR. The sample carries more than 300,000 clones, around 9.6% recorded once. This clone was found a few times. The antigen is not known.

This sequence was found in a man under 40 with type 1 diabetes. Source material: central memory CD4+ T cells from blood. The rearrangement links TRBV5-1 to TRBJ2-1; the D gene is possibly TRBD2 (5 bases). CDR3 protein: CASSLADGTYNEQFF. The CDR3 DNA reads TGCGCCAGCAGCTTGGCCGACGGGACCTACAATGAGCAGTTCTTC.